The present T cell receptor (beta chain) was sequenced within a study of blood T cell repertoires in COVID-19. As for the study in general: Sample material is recorded as cDNA or gDNA derived from T cells, B-cell-depleted T cells, or PBMCs.

The repertoire was sequenced with immunoSEQ multiplex PCR; TCRdb's copy has only in-frame clones and lacks some. Of a few hundred thousand clones listed, over 80% were seen once; the top ten hold 5%. Germline CDR1 and CDR2: SQVTM and ANQGSEA. The CDR3 has 12 residues. V lost 4 bases, J lost 5 bases, and 8 bases lay in between. The chain couples TRBV29-1 to TRBJ1-4, with D unclear. Sequenced material: PBMCs or T cells enriched from blood (not recorded which). The TCR originated in a man aged 25 to 45 who had recovered from COVID-19. The CDR3 DNA reads TGCAGCGTTGTGTCTCTCAATGAAAAACTGTTTTTT. This translates into CSVVSLNEKLFF. Full variable domain (rest looked up from reference TRBV29-1 and TRBJ1-4): SAVISQKPSRDICQRGTSLTIQCQVDSQVTMMFWYRQQPGQSLTLIATANQGSEATYESGFVIDKFPISRPNLTFSTLTVSNMSPEDSSIYLCSVVSLNEKLFFGSGTQLSVL.